The 19 T cell receptor beta chains reported below all come from one sample, sequenced in a study of OX40 agonist ivuxolimab in advanced cancers. Sequencing used immunoSEQ multiplex PCR; TCRdb keeps in-frame clones, though not all of them. The sample consists of just under 80,000 clones, approximately 91% of them appearing once. Sequencing used CD4+ or CD8+ T cells sorted from blood, obtained in a trial of the OX40 agonist ivuxolimab. The receptors here all came from an adult with an advanced solid tumor such as melanoma, head and neck, liver or kidney cancer.

V gene TRBV19 combines with J gene TRBJ1-3, with 8 bases fitting TRBD1. Looked up from germline, CDR1 is LNHDA and CDR2 is SQIVND (reference sequence). Losses at the gene ends were 4 bases for V and 1 base for J; bases not matched to a gene: 12. The CDR3 has 18 residues. CDR3: CASSKTWTGSLSGNTIYF. The CDR3 nucleotides read TGTGCCAGTAGTAAGACGTGGACAGGGTCATTATCTGGAAACACCATATATTTT.

The rearrangement links TRBV28 to TRBJ2-3, with a possible D match to TRBD2 (5 bases). CDR3 size: 14 residues. V lost 1 base and J 4 bases, leaving 9 bases between the germline ends. Germline V gives CDR1 MDHEN, CDR2 SYDVKM. The chain's CDR3 is CASSLYGGSDTQYF. The CDR3, as DNA: TGTGCCAGCAGTTTATACGGAGGTTCAGATACGCAGTATTTT.

This sequence joins TRBV19 and TRBJ1-5; maybe TRBD1 (5 bases). Germline V gene lookup returns CDR1 LNHDA and CDR2 SQIVND (reference sequence). Trimming removed 5 bases at V and 7 bases at J, with 12 bases between. There are 13 residues in the CDR3. The CDR3 here is CASSDQGGQPQHF. CDR3 coding DNA: TGTGCCAGTAGTGACCAGGGTGGCCAGCCCCAGCATTTT.

The chain couples TRBV19 to TRBJ2-1; TRBD2 might be the D (6 bases). CDR3 size: 12 residues. Trimming left V 9 bases short and J 9 bases short, with 15 bases between. Germline CDR1 reads LNHDA; CDR2 reads SQIVND (reference sequence). CDR3 nucleotides: TGTGCCAGCGATAATACAGCGGGTGAGCAGTTCTTC. This codes for CASDNTAGEQFF.

V usage is TRBV5-6 and J usage is TRBJ2-5, with D maybe TRBD2 (5 bases). The CDR3 runs to 15 residues. Germline V gene sequence: CDR1 SGHDT, CDR2 YYEEEE. V was shortened by 2 bases and J by 4 bases, with 15 bases between the two germline ends. The CDR3, as DNA: TGTGCCAGCAGCTTTGGAGGAAATCTGTTAGAGACCCAGTACTTC. Encoded protein: CASSFGGNLLETQYF.

The chain carries TRBV2 and TRBJ2-7; D gene unclear. The germline V and J ends were trimmed by 6 bases and 4 bases, with 16 bases remaining between them. The CDR3 consists of 14 residues. Germline CDR1 reads SNHLY; CDR2 reads FYNNEI. The CDR3 loop is CASSPGSIPYEQYF. DNA for the CDR3: TGTGCCAGCAGCCCCGGTAGTATTCCATACGAGCAGTACTTC.

About this clone itself: At one of its ends the junction is not consistent with the germline gene, which may arise from a read error. CDR3 bases: TGTGCCAGCAGTTTATCGGGTCTGGTCGGGGTGCCTCTTGCTGAGGGTGTAATCCTCTTC. Protein product: CASSLSGLVGVPLAEGVILF. V gene TRBV27 combines with J gene TRBJ2-1, with D tentatively TRBD2 (5 bases). This CDR3 is built from 20 residues. CDR1 MNHEY and CDR2 SMNVEV come from the germline V gene (reference sequence).

This chain joins TRBV29-1 and TRBJ2-7; D is perhaps TRBD2 (5 bases). This CDR3 is 12 amino acids long. Per germline, CDR1 SQVTM and CDR2 ANQGSEA. Trimming left V 3 bases short and J 3 bases short, with 9 bases between. This CDR3 reads CSVDEGGYEQYF. The CDR3 DNA sequence: TGCAGCGTTGACGAGGGCGGCTACGAGCAGTACTTC.

The CDR3 nucleotides are TGTGCCAGCAGCTTAGCGGGATACTACGAGCAGTACTTC. Its protein is CASSLAGYYEQYF. The chain links TRBV11-2 to TRBJ2-7; TRBD2 is a possible D gene (5 bases). The V and J ends lost 1 base and 3 bases respectively, with 7 bases between them. This CDR3 spans 13 amino acids. Looked up from germline, CDR1 is SGHAT and CDR2 is FQNNGV. Supplemented by reference TRBV11-2 and TRBJ2-7, the full variable domain reads EAGVAQSPRYKIIEKRQSVAFWCNPISGHATLYWYQQILGQGPKLLIQFQNNGVVDDSQLPKDRFSAERLKGVDSTLKIQPAKLEDSAVYLCASSLAGYYEQYFGPGTRLTVT.

This CDR3 is CASSLNPYTDTQYF. In DNA form, the CDR3 reads TGTGCCAGCAGTCTGAATCCGTACACAGATACGCAGTATTTT. The chain is built from TRBV11-2 and TRBJ2-3; D unresolved. The CDR3 consists of 14 residues. V was pared by 6 bases and J by 2 bases, with 12 bases between. Germline V gene data show CDR1 as SGHAT and CDR2 as FQNNGV.

This chain uses TRBV25-1 with TRBJ2-1; perhaps TRBD2 as D (5 bases). The germline gives CDR1 MGHDK, CDR2 SYGVNS. This CDR3 contains 13 residues. Deletions cut 3 bases from V and 9 bases from J, with 12 bases between. The CDR3 here is CASSEQPGGEQFF. In DNA, the CDR3 is TGTGCCAGCAGTGAGCAACCAGGAGGTGAGCAGTTCTTC.

The chain joins TRBV10-3 to TRBJ2-7; D is unclear. Germline V gives CDR1 ENHRY, CDR2 SYGVKD. The V end lost 5 bases, the J end lost 5 bases, and 13 bases lay between the germline ends. This CDR3 has 13 residues. Here the CDR3 DNA reads TGTGCCATCAGTAAGACAAATTTGGACGAGCAGTACTTC. This gives the protein CAISKTNLDEQYF.

The chain links TRBV9 to TRBJ2-5; 9 bases map to TRBD1. The ends lost 3 bases at V and 2 bases at J; junction bases unmatched: 8. The CDR3 is 16 amino acids. Germline V CDR1 and CDR2: SGDLS, YYNGEE. The CDR3 loop reads CASSGGQGGRQETQYF. For the CDR3, the DNA is TGTGCCAGCAGCGGGGGACAGGGCGGTCGTCAAGAGACCCAGTACTTC.

This chain connects TRBV19 to TRBJ2-1; no reliable D call. The length of the CDR3 is 11 residues. V was pared by 7 bases and J by 5 bases, with 6 bases between. CDR1 is LNHDA, CDR2 SQIVND, per germline (reference sequence). The CDR3 DNA is TGTGCCAGTATCACACACAATGAGCAGTTCTTC. This sequence encodes CASITHNEQFF.

This clone was seen only once. CDR3 DNA sequence: TGCGCCAGCAGCTACCGCGGCATCAGCACAGATACGCAGTATTTT. Residues: CASSYRGISTDTQYF. The genes are TRBV10-2 and TRBJ2-3; D uncertain. This CDR3 has 15 amino acids. Germline CDR1 is WSHSY and CDR2 is SAAADI. V shed 6 bases and J shed 0 bases, with 13 bases lying between them.

This sequence joins TRBV19 and TRBJ2-1; the match to TRBD2 covers 8 bases. CDR1 is LNHDA, CDR2 SQIVND, per germline (reference sequence). CDR3 length: 13 residues. J lost 7 bases, V lost 4 bases, and 3 bases had no gene match. The CDR3 loop reads CASSRVAGNEQFF. In DNA form, the CDR3 reads TGTGCCAGTAGTAGGGTAGCGGGAAATGAGCAGTTCTTC.

This chain connects TRBV7-2 to TRBJ2-5, with TRBD2 identical over 7 bases. The CDR3 sequence is 13 residues long. CDR1 and CDR2 (germline): SGHTA, FQGNSA. V was pared by 4 bases and J by 5 bases, with 4 bases of the junction left unmatched. CDR3 sequence (DNA): TGTGCCAGCAGCTGGGGGGGGGAGGAGACCCAGTACTTC. Protein product: CASSWGGEETQYF.

V and J are TRBV11-3 and TRBJ2-5; 14 bases are shared with TRBD2. CDR3 length equals 19 residues. The V and J ends lost 3 bases and 3 bases, in that order; junction bases with no gene match: 12. CDR1 and CDR2 (germline): SGHNT, YENEEA. CDR3 DNA: TGTGCCAGCAGCTTCGAGCCGGGACTAGCGGGAGATCTCAAAGAGACCCAGTACTTC. It encodes CASSFEPGLAGDLKETQYF.

The gene calls are TRBV6-5 and TRBJ2-1; tentative D call: TRBD2 (5 bases). Germline CDR1 is MNHEY and CDR2 is SVGAGI. This CDR3 comprises 16 residues. With 2 bases removed from V and 7 bases from J, the gap between germline ends came to 18 bases. In DNA form, the CDR3 reads TGTGCCAGCAGTTACCGGGCCTCCGGGAAAAATAATGAGCAGTTCTTC. Its translation is CASSYRASGKNNEQFF.